This T cell receptor (beta chain) was sequenced for a study of T cell repertoires in aging, cancer and after chemotherapy. Study-level information: Six age groups, ranging from 30 or younger to 70 or older, included the donors.

This clonotype was observed a few times. What it recognizes is unknown. The template was genomic DNA from peripheral blood, not RNA. A mixed TRB-A/B primer pool amplified rearranged TRB by multiplex touch-down PCR. TCRdb re-derived calls from the multiplex PCR reads in MiXCR, one entry per CDR3 protein. The sample records thousands of distinct CDR3 sequences, around 36% being singletons. In germline, CDR1 is MDHEN, CDR2 SYDVKM. The V end was cut by 2 bases, the J end by 10 bases, with 12 bases between. This CDR3 comprises 14 residues. Study-wide results and limits: Across the chemotherapy interval, each cancer cohort showed higher median generation probability, suggesting thymic rebound. Age-matched healthy donors had significantly more diverse, less clonal blood TCR repertoires than untreated cancer patients. These repertoire data do not allow conclusions about immunological memory after chemotherapy.

The TCR comes from a human donor in good health. The J gene is TRBJ1-6, the V gene TRBV28, with D hard to call. Sequenced material: blood. CDR3 bases: TGTGCCAGCAGTTTAAGGGTTAGCAGATCACCCCTCCACTTT. Translation gives CASSLRVSRSPLHF.